These T cell receptor beta chains were read from a single sample in a study of neurological immune-mediated disorders. TCRdb fed the 5' RACE reads into MiXCR, producing one record per CDR3 protein. This sample carries roughly 60,000 distinct CDR3 sequences, 8.5% to 10% of them seen once, and the ten largest clones take around 13%. Sample: PBMCs. The receptors originated from a man aged 25-45 years in good health. CDR3s include the opening cysteine and the closing phenylalanine or tryptophan. A D gene is named only where the DNA matches it firmly. Clone size is stated in some rows and not others, as once, few, many or a class when expanded.

TRBJ2-1 TRBV5-1 many TRBD1 CASSYYGTGPYNEQFF TGCGCCAGCAGTTATTACGGGACAGGGCCCTACAATGAGCAGTTCTTC
TRBJ2-7 TRBV9 many NA CASSQQAQGNYEQYF TGTGCCAGCAGCCAACAGGCCCAGGGTAACTACGAGCAGTACTTC
TRBJ2-7 TRBV29-1 many NA CSVASPAYEQYF TGCAGCGTTGCTTCCCCCGCCTACGAGCAGTACTTC
TRBJ2-3 TRBV29-1 NA NA CSVLAVSTDTQYF TGCAGCGTTTTGGCAGTTAGCACAGATACGCAGTATTTT
TRBJ1-1 TRBV27 many NA CASSFRVGNTEAFF TGTGCCAGCAGTTTCCGGGTCGGGAACACTGAAGCTTTCTTT
TRBJ1-3 TRBV7-2 many NA CASSSWTHSGNTIYF TGTGCCAGCAGCTCATGGACACACTCTGGAAACACCATATATTTT
TRBJ1-2 TRBV5-1 many NA CASTRDNNYGYTF TGCGCCAGCACCCGGGACAATAACTATGGCTACACCTTC
TRBJ1-5 TRBV7-2 many NA CASSATGPREPQHF TGTGCCAGCAGCGCAACGGGGCCGAGGGAGCCCCAGCATTTT
TRBJ2-7 TRBV5-1 many NA CASSVSGTGVYEQYF TGCGCCAGCAGCGTCTCCGGGACGGGGGTCTACGAGCAGTACTTC
TRBJ2-2 TRBV29-1 many NA CSAATGRTGELFF TGCAGCGCAGCGACAGGGAGGACCGGGGAGCTGTTTTTT
TRBJ2-5 TRBV28 once NA CASSCGEAQYF TGTGCCAGCAGCTGTGGAGAGGCCCAGTACTTC
TRBJ2-7 TRBV3-1 NA TRBD1 CASSPTGAGSYEQYF TGTGCCAGCAGCCCGACAGGGGCGGGATCCTACGAGCAGTACTTC
TRBJ2-7 TRBV20-1 many NA CSARDSDRRLSYEQYF TGCAGTGCTAGAGACTCCGACAGGAGACTCTCCTACGAGCAGTACTTC
TRBJ2-3 TRBV10-3 NA NA CASEVAGPVSDTQYF TGTGCCAGTGAGGTCGCAGGCCCGGTTTCAGATACGCAGTATTTT
TRBJ2-5 TRBV28 many TRBD1 CASSPHSGTGKQETQYF TGTGCCAGCAGTCCACACTCGGGGACAGGGAAACAAGAGACCCAGTACTTC
TRBJ1-2 TRBV7-9 many NA CASSLENNYGYTF TGTGCCAGCAGCCTCGAGAATAACTATGGCTACACCTTC
TRBJ2-3 TRBV12-3/TRBV12-4 many NA CASSLDRADTQYF TGTGCCAGCAGTTTAGACAGAGCAGATACGCAGTATTTT
TRBJ1-3 TRBV20-1 many NA CSARSPSSGNTIYF TGCAGTGCTAGGAGCCCGAGCTCTGGAAACACCATATATTTT
TRBJ1-3 TRBV5-1 NA NA CASSLGGAAGNTIYF TGCGCCAGCAGCTTGGGTGGGGCAGCTGGAAACACCATATATTTT
TRBJ2-7 TRBV7-9 many NA CASSLSAFSYEQYF TGTGCCAGCAGCTTATCCGCCTTCTCCTACGAGCAGTACTTC
TRBJ2-5 TRBV24-1 many NA CATSDGQVETQYF TGTGCCACTAGTGATGGGCAGGTCGAGACCCAGTACTTC
TRBJ2-7 TRBV25-1 NA NA CASTPGAFPYEQYF TGTGCCAGCACCCCGGGGGCTTTCCCCTACGAGCAGTACTTC
TRBJ1-2 TRBV12-3/TRBV12-4 many NA CASIISGYYGYTF TGTGCCAGCATTATTAGTGGTTACTATGGCTACACCTTC
TRBJ2-5 TRBV29-1 many NA CSVERPMEETQYF TGCAGCGTAGAGCGACCGATGGAAGAGACCCAGTACTTC
TRBJ2-7 TRBV12-3/TRBV12-4 many TRBD2 CASSLAFLTSRAHEQYF TGTGCCAGCAGTTTAGCGTTCTTGACTAGCAGGGCCCACGAGCAGTACTTC
TRBJ2-2 TRBV29-1 many NA CSSAGANTGELFF TGCAGTTCTGCAGGAGCTAACACCGGGGAGCTGTTTTTT
TRBJ2-3 TRBV11-1 many NA CASSRSGPSTDTQYF TGTGCCAGCAGTCGCAGCGGTCCTAGCACAGATACGCAGTATTTT
TRBJ2-7 TRBV6-5 many NA CASRTGNEQYF TGTGCCAGCAGAACAGGGAACGAGCAGTACTTC